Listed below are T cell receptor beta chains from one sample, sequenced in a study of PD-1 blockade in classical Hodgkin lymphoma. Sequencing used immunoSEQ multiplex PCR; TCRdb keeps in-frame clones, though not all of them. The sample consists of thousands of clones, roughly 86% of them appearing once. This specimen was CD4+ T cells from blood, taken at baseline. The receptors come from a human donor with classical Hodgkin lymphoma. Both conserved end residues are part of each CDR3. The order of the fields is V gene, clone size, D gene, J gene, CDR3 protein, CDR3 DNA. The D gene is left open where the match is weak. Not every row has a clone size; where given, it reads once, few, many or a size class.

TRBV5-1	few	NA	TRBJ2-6	CASSELATGANVLTF	TGCGCCAGCTCTGAACTAGCCACTGGGGCCAACGTCCTGACTTTC
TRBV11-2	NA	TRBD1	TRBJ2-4	CASSFSQGAGDSQGVQYF	TGTGCCAGCAGCTTTTCACAGGGGGCAGGTGACAGCCAGGGCGTTCAGTACTTC
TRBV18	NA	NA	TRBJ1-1	CASSPGGLGTEAFF	TGTGCCAGCTCACCGGGGGGCCTCGGCACTGAAGCTTTCTTT
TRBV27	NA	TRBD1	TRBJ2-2	CASSLSGTGNPGELFF	TGTGCCAGCAGTTTATCGGGGACAGGGAATCCCGGGGAGCTGTTTTTT
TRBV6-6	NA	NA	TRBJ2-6	CASSPPQGARANVLTF	TGTGCCAGCAGTCCCCCCCAGGGTGCCAGGGCCAACGTCCTGACTTTC
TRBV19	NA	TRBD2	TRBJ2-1	CASSVTAGGDDEQFF	TGTGCCAGTAGTGTAACAGCGGGGGGTGACGATGAGCAGTTCTTC
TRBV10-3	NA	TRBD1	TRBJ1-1	CAIRTGTGGRTNTEAFF	TGTGCCATCAGGACCGGGACAGGGGGTAGAACAAACACTGAAGCTTTCTTT
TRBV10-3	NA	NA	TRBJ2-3	CAISESFAGRTDTQYF	TGTGCCATCAGCGAGAGTTTTGCGGGAAGGACAGATACGCAGTATTTT
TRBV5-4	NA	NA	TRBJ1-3	CASSLNTVGSGNTIYF	TGTGCCAGCAGCTTGAATACAGTGGGCTCTGGAAACACCATATATTTT
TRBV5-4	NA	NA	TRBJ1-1	CASSFTGKDTEAFF	TGTGCCAGCAGCTTTACGGGAAAGGACACTGAAGCTTTCTTT
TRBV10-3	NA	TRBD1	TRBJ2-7	CAISGGDRVYEQYF	TGTGCCATCAGTGGAGGAGACAGGGTGTACGAGCAGTACTTC
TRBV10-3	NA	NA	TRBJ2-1	CAISELDNEQFF	TGTGCCATCAGTGAACTGGACAATGAGCAGTTCTTC
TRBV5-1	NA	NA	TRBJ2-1	CASSESGQRVNEQFF	TGCGCCAGCAGTGAATCGGGACAGCGGGTCAATGAGCAGTTCTTC
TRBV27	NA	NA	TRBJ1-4	CASSSYTQGAEKLFF	TGTGCCAGCAGTTCCTACACACAGGGCGCGGAAAAACTGTTTTTT
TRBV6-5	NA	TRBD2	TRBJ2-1	CASSYSGGSGIYEQFF	TGTGCCAGCAGTTACTCTGGAGGGAGCGGGATCTATGAGCAGTTCTTC
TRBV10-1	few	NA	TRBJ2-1	CASSEQGFNEQFF	TGCGCCAGCAGTGAGCAGGGGTTCAATGAGCAGTTCTTC
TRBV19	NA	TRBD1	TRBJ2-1	CASSTQGTGGVGEQFF	TGTGCCAGTAGTACCCAAGGCACAGGGGGTGTCGGTGAGCAGTTCTTC
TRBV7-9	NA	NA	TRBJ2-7	CASSLDAGREQYF	TGTGCCAGCAGCTTAGATGCCGGGCGCGAGCAGTACTTC
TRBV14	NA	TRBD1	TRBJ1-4	CASSLLPGQAYEKLFF	TGTGCCAGCAGCCTCCTTCCGGGACAGGCCTATGAAAAACTGTTTTTT
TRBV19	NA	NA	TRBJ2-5	CASTPGSGGETQYF	TGTGCCAGCACTCCAGGGTCCGGGGGAGAGACCCAGTACTTC
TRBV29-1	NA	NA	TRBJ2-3	CSVQGGGSTDTQYF	TGCAGCGTTCAAGGAGGCGGGAGCACAGATACGCAGTATTTT
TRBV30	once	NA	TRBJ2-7	CAWRPRGIYEQYF	TGTGCCTGGAGGCCCAGGGGAATCTACGAGCAGTACTTC
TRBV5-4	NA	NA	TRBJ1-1	CASSFGGAPMNTEAFF	TGTGCCAGCAGCTTTGGAGGGGCCCCTATGAACACTGAAGCTTTCTTT
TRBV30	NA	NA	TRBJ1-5	CAWKAVIGPQHF	TGTGCCTGGAAAGCGGTGATCGGGCCCCAGCATTTT
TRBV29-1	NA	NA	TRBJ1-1	CSVEWGRNTEAFF	TGCAGCGTTGAATGGGGGAGGAATACTGAAGCTTTCTTT
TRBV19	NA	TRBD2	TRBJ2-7	CASSRGLAGGTSYEQYF	TGTGCCAGTAGTAGGGGACTAGCGGGAGGAACATCCTACGAGCAGTACTTC
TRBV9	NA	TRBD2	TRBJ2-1	CASSVGASGRNEQFF	TGTGCCAGCAGCGTAGGGGCTAGCGGGAGGAATGAGCAGTTCTTC
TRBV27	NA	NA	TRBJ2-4	CASSLLGVGIQYF	TGTGCCAGCAGTTTACTGGGGGTGGGCATTCAGTACTTC
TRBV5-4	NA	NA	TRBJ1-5	CASRRGDDSNQPQHF	TGTGCCAGCCGGAGGGGGGACGATAGCAATCAGCCCCAGCATTTT
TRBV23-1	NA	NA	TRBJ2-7	CASSQSRESGGTYEQYF	TGCGCCAGCAGTCAATCGAGAGAGAGTGGGGGTACCTACGAGCAGTACTTC
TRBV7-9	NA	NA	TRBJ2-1	CASTSRAVPYNEQFF	TGTGCCAGCACCTCCCGGGCCGTCCCCTACAATGAGCAGTTCTTC
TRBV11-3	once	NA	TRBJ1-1	CASSSTGFTEAFF	TGTGCCAGCAGCTCAACAGGGTTCACTGAAGCTTTCTTT